A selection of T cell receptor beta chains follows, all from one sample in a study of beta chain features in type 1 diabetes. Sequencing was performed with immunoSEQ multiplex PCR; in TCRdb, only in-frame clones are kept and a portion is missing. The repertoire consists of around 280,000 clones, with 8% occurring once and the leading ten covering 1%. Sequencing was carried out using central memory CD4+ T cells from blood. The source of these receptors is a woman aged 18 to 35 in good health. Both conserved end residues are part of each CDR3. The D gene is left open where the match is weak. The size of a clone is reported for some rows only, either as once, few or many, or as a class for expanded clones.

v_call: TRBV7-8
j_call: TRBJ2-1
d_call: TRBD1
clone_size: few
cdr3_aa: CASSTRQGLSYNEQFF
cdr3_nt: TGTGCCAGCAGCACAAGACAGGGCCTCTCCTACAATGAGCAGTTCTTC

v_call: TRBV7-9
j_call: TRBJ2-1
d_call: TRBD2
clone_size: many
cdr3_aa: CASRTSGRVNEQFF
cdr3_nt: TGTGCCAGCAGGACTAGCGGGAGGGTAAATGAGCAGTTCTTC

v_call: TRBV5-4
j_call: TRBJ1-1
d_call: -
clone_size: few
cdr3_aa: CASSDTFRREAFF
cdr3_nt: TGTGCCAGCAGCGACACCTTTCGTAGGGAAGCTTTCTTT

v_call: TRBV9
j_call: TRBJ2-1
d_call: -
clone_size: -
cdr3_aa: CASSVHPRNEQFF
cdr3_nt: TGTGCCAGCAGCGTACATCCCCGGAATGAGCAGTTCTTC

v_call: TRBV5-6
j_call: TRBJ1-2
d_call: -
clone_size: -
cdr3_aa: CASSRRVGYTF
cdr3_nt: TGTGCCAGCAGCAGAAGGGTTGGCTACACCTTC

v_call: TRBV7-9
j_call: TRBJ1-6
d_call: -
clone_size: many
cdr3_aa: CASSFTLPPLHF
cdr3_nt: TGTGCCAGCAGTTTTACCCTCCCTCCCCTCCACTTT

v_call: TRBV7-9
j_call: TRBJ2-5
d_call: -
clone_size: -
cdr3_aa: CASSQQVGGSETQYF
cdr3_nt: TGTGCCAGCAGCCAGCAAGTGGGGGGATCCGAGACCCAGTACTTC

v_call: TRBV9
j_call: TRBJ1-5
d_call: -
clone_size: once
cdr3_aa: CASSVDQGPQPQHF
cdr3_nt: TGTGCCAGCAGCGTAGACCAGGGTCCTCAGCCCCAGCATTTT

v_call: TRBV23-1
j_call: TRBJ2-1
d_call: -
clone_size: -
cdr3_aa: CASRGTEAREQFF
cdr3_nt: TGCGCCAGCAGGGGCACGGAAGCGAGGGAGCAGTTCTTC

v_call: TRBV7-2
j_call: TRBJ2-3
d_call: TRBD2
clone_size: few
cdr3_aa: CASSFLAVQGDTQYF
cdr3_nt: TGTGCCAGCAGCTTTCTAGCGGTCCAGGGAGATACGCAGTATTTT

v_call: TRBV14
j_call: TRBJ2-4
d_call: -
clone_size: many
cdr3_aa: CASSQASLEHIQYF
cdr3_nt: TGTGCCAGCAGCCAAGCCAGCTTGGAACACATTCAGTACTTC

v_call: TRBV28
j_call: TRBJ1-4
d_call: -
clone_size: -
cdr3_aa: CASASGGGNEKLFF
cdr3_nt: TGTGCCAGCGCCTCGGGTGGTGGTAATGAAAAACTGTTTTTT

v_call: TRBV14
j_call: TRBJ2-2
d_call: TRBD2
clone_size: few
cdr3_aa: CASSQRLAGGTGELFF
cdr3_nt: TGTGCCAGCAGCCAACGTCTAGCGGGGGGTACCGGGGAGCTGTTTTTT

v_call: TRBV19
j_call: TRBJ2-5
d_call: -
clone_size: -
cdr3_aa: CASRTRGGGEETQYF
cdr3_nt: TGTGCCAGTAGGACCCGGGGCGGGGGCGAAGAGACCCAGTACTTC

v_call: TRBV29-1
j_call: TRBJ1-1
d_call: TRBD1
clone_size: -
cdr3_aa: CSVRPQGAVNTEAFF
cdr3_nt: TGCAGCGTCCGGCCCCAGGGGGCGGTGAACACTGAAGCTTTCTTT

v_call: TRBV7-2
j_call: TRBJ1-2
d_call: -
clone_size: -
cdr3_aa: CASSYLSTGTDGYTF
cdr3_nt: TGTGCCAGCAGCTACCTTTCAACCGGGACGGATGGCTACACCTTC

v_call: TRBV5-4
j_call: TRBJ1-6
d_call: TRBD1
clone_size: few
cdr3_aa: CASSRVRDRASPLHF
cdr3_nt: TGTGCCAGCAGCCGTGTTAGGGACAGGGCTTCACCCCTCCACTTT

v_call: TRBV4-1
j_call: TRBJ1-2
d_call: TRBD1
clone_size: -
cdr3_aa: CASSNRGRDYGYTF
cdr3_nt: TGCGCCAGCAGCAATAGGGGGCGCGACTATGGCTACACCTTC

v_call: TRBV11-2
j_call: TRBJ2-1
d_call: -
clone_size: -
cdr3_aa: CASSLVLWQEGEQFF
cdr3_nt: TGTGCCAGCAGCTTAGTATTATGGCAGGAAGGCGAGCAGTTCTTC

v_call: TRBV29-1
j_call: TRBJ2-5
d_call: -
clone_size: -
cdr3_aa: CSVDGRYQETQYF
cdr3_nt: TGCAGCGTTGACGGACGGTATCAAGAGACCCAGTACTTC

v_call: TRBV9
j_call: TRBJ1-4
d_call: -
clone_size: few
cdr3_aa: CARGAAGEEKLFF
cdr3_nt: TGTGCCCGCGGGGCCGCCGGGGAGGAAAAACTGTTTTTT

v_call: TRBV30
j_call: TRBJ1-5
d_call: -
clone_size: -
cdr3_aa: CAWSLGISPQHF
cdr3_nt: TGTGCCTGGAGCCTTGGAATATCCCCCCAGCATTTT

v_call: TRBV6-1
j_call: TRBJ2-2
d_call: TRBD1
clone_size: few
cdr3_aa: CASSDFSGGRDTGELFF
cdr3_nt: TGTGCCAGCAGTGATTTCTCAGGGGGTCGAGACACCGGGGAGCTGTTTTTT

v_call: TRBV28
j_call: TRBJ2-1
d_call: TRBD1
clone_size: few
cdr3_aa: CASSWDRGSQQFF
cdr3_nt: TGTGCCAGCTCCTGGGACAGGGGGAGTCAGCAGTTCTTC

v_call: TRBV7-2
j_call: TRBJ2-7
d_call: -
clone_size: -
cdr3_aa: CASSLGLDRIEQYF
cdr3_nt: TGTGCCAGCAGCTTGGGATTAGACAGAATCGAGCAGTACTTC

v_call: TRBV28
j_call: TRBJ1-2
d_call: -
clone_size: few
cdr3_aa: CASSRSYGYTF
cdr3_nt: TGTGCCAGCAGTCGCAGCTATGGCTACACCTTC

v_call: TRBV7-9
j_call: TRBJ2-3
d_call: -
clone_size: few
cdr3_aa: CASGISTDTQYF
cdr3_nt: TGTGCCAGCGGGATAAGCACAGATACGCAGTATTTT

v_call: TRBV4-2
j_call: TRBJ2-1
d_call: -
clone_size: few
cdr3_aa: CASSQGTIRGEQFF
cdr3_nt: TGTGCCAGCAGCCAAGGAACTATAAGGGGTGAGCAGTTCTTC

v_call: TRBV30
j_call: TRBJ1-1
d_call: TRBD1
clone_size: -
cdr3_aa: CAWSDRGRRAFF
cdr3_nt: TGTGCCTGGAGTGACAGGGGGCGGAGGGCTTTCTTT

v_call: TRBV7-9
j_call: TRBJ1-3
d_call: -
clone_size: -
cdr3_aa: CASRALSGNTIYF
cdr3_nt: TGTGCCAGCAGGGCCCTCTCTGGAAACACCATATATTTT

v_call: TRBV9
j_call: TRBJ1-1
d_call: -
clone_size: few
cdr3_aa: CASSFLGSRMNTEAFF
cdr3_nt: TGTGCCAGCAGTTTTCTAGGTAGTAGGATGAACACTGAAGCTTTCTTT

v_call: TRBV4-2
j_call: TRBJ2-5
d_call: TRBD2
clone_size: few
cdr3_aa: CASSQDGSGRGQETQYF
cdr3_nt: TGTGCCAGCAGCCAAGATGGTAGCGGGAGGGGGCAAGAGACCCAGTACTTC

v_call: TRBV5-4
j_call: TRBJ2-5
d_call: -
clone_size: -
cdr3_aa: CASSSARGMGEETQYF
cdr3_nt: TGTGCCAGCAGCTCAGCCCGGGGGATGGGGGAAGAGACCCAGTACTTC

v_call: TRBV7-3
j_call: TRBJ1-1
d_call: TRBD1
clone_size: few
cdr3_aa: CASSLSGQPVVGAFF
cdr3_nt: TGTGCCAGCAGCCTGTCGGGACAGCCAGTGGTAGGAGCTTTCTTT

v_call: TRBV2
j_call: TRBJ1-5
d_call: TRBD1
clone_size: -
cdr3_aa: CASSDVGTGGRVNQHF
cdr3_nt: TGTGCCAGCAGTGACGTTGGGACAGGGGGGAGAGTGAACCAGCATTTT

v_call: TRBV29-1
j_call: TRBJ2-2
d_call: -
clone_size: few
cdr3_aa: CSAEGDAYANTGELFF
cdr3_nt: TGCAGCGCCGAAGGGGACGCATACGCGAACACCGGGGAGCTGTTTTTT

v_call: TRBV2
j_call: TRBJ2-3
d_call: -
clone_size: many
cdr3_aa: CASTLGSGADTQYF
cdr3_nt: TGTGCCAGCACCTTAGGATCGGGGGCAGATACGCAGTATTTT

v_call: TRBV18
j_call: TRBJ2-1
d_call: -
clone_size: -
cdr3_aa: CASSPPSGNEQFF
cdr3_nt: TGTGCCAGCTCACCGCCCTCCGGCAATGAGCAGTTCTTC

v_call: TRBV7-9
j_call: TRBJ2-7
d_call: -
clone_size: -
cdr3_aa: CASSLWGSSSSYEQYF
cdr3_nt: TGTGCCAGCAGCTTATGGGGCAGTTCTAGCTCCTACGAGCAGTACTTC

v_call: TRBV7-9
j_call: TRBJ2-7
d_call: -
clone_size: once
cdr3_aa: CASSFGQGSEQYF
cdr3_nt: TGTGCCAGCAGCTTCGGTCAGGGAAGCGAGCAGTACTTC

v_call: TRBV7-2
j_call: TRBJ2-5
d_call: TRBD1
clone_size: few
cdr3_aa: CASSPGQEETQYF
cdr3_nt: TGTGCCAGCAGCCCGGGACAGGAGGAGACCCAGTACTTC

v_call: TRBV4-1
j_call: TRBJ2-7
d_call: -
clone_size: -
cdr3_aa: CASSQGPARQPYEQYF
cdr3_nt: TGCGCCAGCAGCCAGGGACCTGCGAGACAGCCTTACGAGCAGTACTTC

v_call: TRBV6-5
j_call: TRBJ1-2
d_call: TRBD1
clone_size: -
cdr3_aa: CASRQGVGHYGYTF
cdr3_nt: TGTGCCAGCAGACAGGGGGTGGGACACTATGGCTACACCTTC

v_call: TRBV27
j_call: TRBJ1-2
d_call: -
clone_size: -
cdr3_aa: CASRLGLTSNYGYTF
cdr3_nt: TGTGCCAGCAGATTAGGACTAACCTCTAACTATGGCTACACCTTC